A single sample gave rise to the 3 T cell receptor beta chains below, sequenced in a study of shared clonotypes between healthy human individuals. Generated by immunoSEQ multiplex PCR, the TCRdb table keeps only in-frame clones and is missing some. The profile shows some 650,000 clones, more than 95% of them singletons. The sample consisted of naive CD4+ T cells sorted from blood. Noted subset: CD45RA+ positively selected. Receptor source: a young woman in good health.

The chain has TRBV15 and TRBJ2-2, with 9 positions matching TRBD1. The V and J ends lost 2 bases and 4 bases, in that order; junction bases with no gene match: 5. Germline V CDR1 and CDR2: LNHNV, YYDKDF (reference sequence). The length of the CDR3 is 16 residues. For the CDR3, the DNA is TGTGCCACCAGCAGAAACAGGGGGCGCGGCACCGGGGAGCTGTTTTTT. It specifies CATSRNRGRGTGELFF.

The gene calls are TRBV27 and TRBJ2-2, with TRBD2 matching 10 bases. Trimming at V came to 5 bases and at J to 6 bases, leaving 9 bases not matched to a gene. CDR1 is MNHEY and CDR2 is SMNVEV in the germline V gene (reference sequence). The CDR3 is 16 residues long. CDR3 amino acids: CASSPRAGGGPGELFF. The CDR3 region has the DNA TGTGCCAGCAGTCCCAGAGCGGGAGGGGGGCCCGGGGAGCTGTTTTTT.

V usage is TRBV7-8 and J usage is TRBJ2-2, with 11 bases lining up with TRBD1. Per germline, CDR1 SGHVS and CDR2 FQNEAQ. CDR3 length: 15 residues. V trimming: 4 bases; J trimming: 5 bases; junction bases outside the gene matches: 3. Here the CDR3 reads CASSWTGGFTGELFF. The CDR3 region has the DNA TGTGCCAGCAGCTGGACAGGGGGCTTTACCGGGGAGCTGTTTTTT. The full variable domain, with the rest looked up from reference TRBV7-8 and TRBJ2-2, is GAGVSQSPRYKVAKRGQDVALRCDPISGHVSLFWYQQALGQGPEFLTYFQNEAQLDKSGLPSDRFFAERPEGSVSTLKIQRTQQEDSAVYLCASSWTGGFTGELFFGEGSRLTVL.